This T cell receptor (beta chain) was observed in a study of shared clonotypes between healthy human individuals. Repertoires were generated with immunoSEQ multiplex PCR, while TCRdb's copy carries only in-frame clones and drops some. The table lists a few hundred thousand clones, roughly 97% of them singletons. Trimming took off 4 bases at V and 0 bases at J, with 17 bases between the two ends. Germline-derived CDR1 and CDR2 are SGHRS and YFSETQ. This CDR3 region has 17 residues. The source material was naive CD4+ T cells sorted from blood. As to subset: CD45RA+ positively selected. The sequence was obtained from a woman under 40 in good health. The J gene is TRBJ2-1, the V gene TRBV5-1; D possibly corresponds to TRBD2 (6 bases). The DNA of the CDR3 is TGCGCCAGCAGCCTGTTGCCGGGGGTTCACTCCTACAATGAGCAGTTCTTC. It codes for CASSLLPGVHSYNEQFF.